This TCR beta chain is from a study of T cell responses to AZD1222 COVID-19 vaccine. Second-dose schedules of about 4 or about 12 weeks were combined. Assay used: immunoSEQ multiplex PCR; TCRdb lists only in-frame clones, some missing. The data show around 120,000 clones, with around nine tenths seen just once and over 2% held by the top ten. V was pared by 5 bases and J by 2 bases, with 7 bases of the junction left unmatched. There are 15 residues in the CDR3. Germline V lookup: CDR1 MDHEN, CDR2 SYDVKM. Study-wide results and limits: Among AZD1222 vaccinees, only five to seven were seropositive at baseline. Donors were mostly white British, more females; clonal diversity possibly underestimated. Repertoire collection took place solely once the T cell response had peaked.

A word on this clone: Its antigen remains unidentified.

This rearrangement joins TRBV28 to TRBJ2-7; 9 nucleotides agree with TRBD2. The receptor was isolated from an adult who received the AZD1222 COVID-19 vaccine. Sequenced material: peripheral blood, taken 28 days after the second AZD1222 dose. CDR3 region: CASSRASSGAYEQYF. DNA of the CDR3: TGTGCCAGCAGTCGAGCCTCTAGCGGGGCCTACGAGCAGTACTTC.